This T cell receptor beta chain was retrieved from a study of CD8 T cells in ankylosing spondylitis listed by TCRdb under 2017. Context from the whole study: The study profiled T cell receptor beta repertoires in healthy donors and ankylosing spondylitis patients to find disease-linked TCR variants. Peripheral blood samples were taken, and synovial fluid was additionally collected from ankylosing spondylitis patients. The whole study cohort included 108 healthy donors and 20 to 25 ankylosing spondylitis patients. Results and caveats for the whole study, not just this receptor: Some of the motif variants had been reported before in the synovial fluid and blood of reactive arthritis patients, a finding that suggests common disease-initiation mechanisms. Significant enrichment of the disease-linked clones was reported in matched synovial fluid samples from ankylosing spondylitis patients. Blood from ankylosing spondylitis patients appeared to be characterized by a TCR beta motif made up of several highly homologous amino acid variants. A CD8+ phenotype was shown by the disease-linked clones, which were found at relatively low frequencies in peripheral blood.

This clonotype was observed at least ten times. Its specific antigen is unknown. Per-nucleotide qualities are absent, and no much larger clonotype sits a single base away. Instrument on record: Illumina HiSeq 2500. Quantitative 5'-RACE with molecular barcodes was used to prepare TCR beta libraries. In the source study's methods: A new computational method based on a probabilistic model of VDJ rearrangement was used to identify disease-linked TCR variants. The raw public data were reprocessed by TCRdb itself: fastp quality trimming at Q25, MiXCR clonotype calling, in-frame beta chains only. Each entry merges the rows of one CDR3 protein and shows their most common DNA and genes. V and J calls and clone size were set by TCRdb, not the authors. The sample profile shows some 330,000 distinct CDR3 sequences; around 8% of them were found once. The leading ten clones occupy about 14% of the sample. Measured from the cysteine to the phenylalanine, the CDR3 is 15 residues long. The kept DNA is CDR3 alone, 45 bases in frame from the first base. From V the trimming removes 4 bases and from J it removes 5 bases, while the gene matches leave 7 bases of the junction unaccounted for. From a lookup of the germline V gene, CDR1 and CDR2 are SGHRS and YFSETQ.

The receptor chain draws on TRBV5-1 and TRBJ2-1; 9 nucleotides in the junction match TRBD2. This clonotype was sampled from a male donor with ankylosing spondylitis. The sequenced material came from blood, either unsorted or a sorted T cell fraction (not recorded which). The DNA reads as follows: TGCGCCAGCAGCAACGGCGGGAGGGTTGACAATGAGCAGTTCTTC. Translated, this is CASSNGGRVDNEQFF.